This record looks at one T cell receptor beta chain sequence and its context. The antigen is unknown. Healthy Caucasians, and only they, were the donors. The sample originates from a study of identical twins. Study-level results: Models underestimated TCR alpha sharing (out-of-frame) in monozygotic twins. The study found excess low generation probability among twin-shared out-of-frame alpha sequences. Insertions were fewer in abundant cord blood beta clonotypes, whereas memory repertoires showed none of this pattern.

TCRdb analysed the 5' RACE reads with MiXCR anew, one entry per CDR3 protein. The table records about 1.7 million distinct CDR3 sequences, roughly 35% of them present only once. V gave up 4 bases and J gave up 1 base, with 18 bases separating them. CDR3 size: 17 residues. Germline V gene sequence: CDR1 SGHTA, CDR2 FQGNSA. This TCR was recovered from a newborn girl in good health. The material sequenced was cord blood. The gene calls are TRBV7-2 and TRBJ2-3, with D unclear. The CDR3 region has the DNA TGTGCCAGCAGCTCGCCTAACAGTAAAGTAGGCACAGATACGCAGTATTTT. The encoded protein is CASSSPNSKVGTDTQYF.